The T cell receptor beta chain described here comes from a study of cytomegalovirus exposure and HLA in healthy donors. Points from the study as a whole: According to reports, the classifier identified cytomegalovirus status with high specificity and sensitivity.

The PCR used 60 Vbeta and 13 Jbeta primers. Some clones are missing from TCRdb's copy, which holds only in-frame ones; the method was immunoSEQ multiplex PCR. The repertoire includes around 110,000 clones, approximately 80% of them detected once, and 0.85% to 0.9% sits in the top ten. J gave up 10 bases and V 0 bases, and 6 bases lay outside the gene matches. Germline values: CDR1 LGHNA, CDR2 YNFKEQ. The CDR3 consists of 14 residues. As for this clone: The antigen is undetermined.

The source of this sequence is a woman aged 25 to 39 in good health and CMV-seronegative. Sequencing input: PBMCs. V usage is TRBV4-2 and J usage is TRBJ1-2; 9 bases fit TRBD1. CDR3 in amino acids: CASSQDLGQGTYTF. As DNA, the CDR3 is TGTGCCAGCAGCCAAGATTTGGGACAGGGAACCTACACCTTC.